A selection of T cell receptor beta chains follows, all from one sample in a study of monozygotic twins with inflammatory bowel disease. TCRdb reprocessed the 5' RACE reads and reports one entry per CDR3 protein, with no DNA. This sample's table reports about 160,000 distinct CDR3 sequences. What was sequenced was blood. Receptor source: a human donor with ulcerative colitis or Crohn's disease, or a healthy co-twin of an affected twin (not recorded which). Each CDR3 is given with its conserved first and last residue.

v_gene: TRBV5-5
j_gene: TRBJ1-5
CDR3aa: CASSPNGWAKSNQPQHF

v_gene: TRBV20-1
j_gene: TRBJ2-5
CDR3aa: CSAAGGTETQYF

v_gene: TRBV30
j_gene: TRBJ1-1
CDR3aa: CAWSVGLNTEAFF

v_gene: TRBV6-2/TRBV6-3
j_gene: TRBJ2-7
CDR3aa: CASSYGDGEQYF

v_gene: TRBV5-6
j_gene: TRBJ2-5
CDR3aa: CASTRDRGLLETQYF

v_gene: TRBV29-1
j_gene: TRBJ2-3
CDR3aa: CSVVRQGKDTQYF

v_gene: TRBV4-2
j_gene: TRBJ2-1
CDR3aa: CASSQGTSEGEQFF

v_gene: TRBV7-2
j_gene: TRBJ2-1
CDR3aa: CASTRNGGSYNEQFF

v_gene: TRBV5-6
j_gene: TRBJ1-2
CDR3aa: CASSSTGTRLLNYGYTF

v_gene: TRBV24-1
j_gene: TRBJ2-1
CDR3aa: CATSDLQTGEDSEQFF

v_gene: TRBV7-9
j_gene: TRBJ2-1
CDR3aa: CASSLYSDLDEQFF

v_gene: TRBV6-1
j_gene: TRBJ2-1
CDR3aa: CASTLFGTSGRSSYNEQFF

v_gene: TRBV12-3/TRBV12-4
j_gene: TRBJ1-1
CDR3aa: CASSFGQPNTEAFF

v_gene: TRBV7-9
j_gene: TRBJ2-1
CDR3aa: CASSRKKTTGFNEQFF

v_gene: TRBV29-1
j_gene: TRBJ2-7
CDR3aa: CSVIRTGGSYEQYF

v_gene: TRBV11-1
j_gene: TRBJ2-2
CDR3aa: CASSRPLAEASNTGELFF

v_gene: TRBV6-2/TRBV6-3
j_gene: TRBJ1-6
CDR3aa: CASSPQGFGSPLHF

v_gene: TRBV24-1
j_gene: TRBJ1-5
CDR3aa: CATSDFGQGKPQHF

v_gene: TRBV20-1
j_gene: TRBJ1-5
CDR3aa: CSADPPGQGGNQPQHF

v_gene: TRBV6-1
j_gene: TRBJ2-7
CDR3aa: CASRSKRQGTYEQYF

v_gene: TRBV24-1
j_gene: TRBJ2-3
CDR3aa: CATSDLSDTQYF

v_gene: TRBV7-8
j_gene: TRBJ2-7
CDR3aa: CASSQEVSGLPYEQYF

v_gene: TRBV5-6
j_gene: TRBJ2-1
CDR3aa: CASSFQDNEQFF

v_gene: TRBV6-5
j_gene: TRBJ1-2
CDR3aa: CASSYLRGTNYGYTF

v_gene: TRBV5-1
j_gene: TRBJ2-1
CDR3aa: CASSLEGVNEQFF

v_gene: TRBV6-1
j_gene: TRBJ2-7
CDR3aa: CASRTEVYEQYF

v_gene: TRBV18
j_gene: TRBJ2-5
CDR3aa: CASSPGAIAGKETQYF

v_gene: TRBV3-1
j_gene: TRBJ2-4
CDR3aa: CASSHGGRYIQYF

v_gene: TRBV6-5
j_gene: TRBJ2-1
CDR3aa: CASSYDRGYEQFF

v_gene: TRBV6-4
j_gene: TRBJ2-2
CDR3aa: CASSPVQGGFGELFF

v_gene: TRBV28
j_gene: TRBJ1-4
CDR3aa: CASSLQAALELFF

v_gene: TRBV5-1
j_gene: TRBJ2-5
CDR3aa: CASSHDGGGQTQYF

v_gene: TRBV6-1
j_gene: TRBJ1-2
CDR3aa: CASTGTGNNYGYTF

v_gene: TRBV6-1
j_gene: TRBJ2-7
CDR3aa: CASSEEEAIFRDEQYF

v_gene: TRBV30
j_gene: TRBJ2-4
CDR3aa: CARGTGVNIQYF

v_gene: TRBV24-1
j_gene: TRBJ1-1
CDR3aa: CATSWGVDTEAFF

v_gene: TRBV10-3
j_gene: TRBJ2-5
CDR3aa: CAIRPGTSVQETQYF

v_gene: TRBV10-3
j_gene: TRBJ2-3
CDR3aa: CAISGVRDTQYF

v_gene: TRBV18
j_gene: TRBJ2-1
CDR3aa: CASSPGISLDTYNEQFF

v_gene: TRBV15
j_gene: TRBJ2-2
CDR3aa: CATSRGTGELFF

v_gene: TRBV5-4
j_gene: TRBJ2-1
CDR3aa: CASSLVRGYNEQFF

v_gene: TRBV6-5
j_gene: TRBJ2-3
CDR3aa: CASSSFTDTQYF

v_gene: TRBV19
j_gene: TRBJ2-5
CDR3aa: CASSIEGSKTQYF

v_gene: TRBV5-6
j_gene: TRBJ2-5
CDR3aa: CASSLSPNGETQYF

v_gene: TRBV12-2
j_gene: TRBJ2-7
CDR3aa: CASRLASGGEQYF

v_gene: TRBV27
j_gene: TRBJ2-3
CDR3aa: CATVGTGEDTQYF

v_gene: TRBV5-1
j_gene: TRBJ2-3
CDR3aa: CASSLAGVGVGTDTQYF

v_gene: TRBV6-5
j_gene: TRBJ1-2
CDR3aa: CASGPGPNYGYTF

v_gene: TRBV28
j_gene: TRBJ1-1
CDR3aa: CASSSDTSWGNTEAFF